Listed here is a single T cell receptor beta chain. Source study methods: Reference gene primer amplification gave estimated nucleated cell counts. Clones were sequenced by immunoSEQ multiplex PCR, and TCRdb holds only the in-frame ones, with some missing. V and J calls plus clone size are reproduced from that table; the DNA served to infer D and trimming. The data hold over 200,000 clones, with 83% observed a single time. These data come from a study of blood T cell repertoires in COVID-19. Study at large: Material from acute and convalescent COVID-19 was sourced from the United States, Italy and Spain. PBMCs, B-cell-depleted T cells, or T cells provided the cDNA or gDNA that made up the material.

The CDR3 covers 14 residues. CDR1 SGHAT and CDR2 FQNNGV come from the germline V gene. V gave up 3 bases and J gave up 5 bases; unmatched junction bases: 5. The specimen sequenced was peripheral blood. The sequence came from a woman between 40 and 50 years old with active or convalescent COVID-19. This chain connects TRBV11-2 to TRBJ2-7, with 9 bases aligning to TRBD1. CDR3 DNA sequence: TGTGCCAGCAGCTTGCGGACAGGGGAGAACGAGCAGTACTTC. Protein: CASSLRTGENEQYF.